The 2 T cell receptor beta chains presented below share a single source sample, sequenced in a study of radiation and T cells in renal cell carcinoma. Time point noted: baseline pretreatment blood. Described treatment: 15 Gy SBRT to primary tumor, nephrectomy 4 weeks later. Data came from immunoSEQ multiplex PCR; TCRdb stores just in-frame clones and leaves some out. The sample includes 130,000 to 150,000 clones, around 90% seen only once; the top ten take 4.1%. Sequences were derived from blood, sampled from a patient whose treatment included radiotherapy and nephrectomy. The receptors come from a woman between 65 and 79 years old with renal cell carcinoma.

CDR3 residues: CASREGHHRPNQPQHF. The CDR3 DNA reads TGTGCCAGCAGGGAGGGACACCACCGCCCCAATCAGCCCCAGCATTTT. This rearrangement joins TRBV6-6 to TRBJ1-5, with TRBD1 as a possible D gene (6 bases). The CDR3 is made up of 16 amino acids. V dropped 6 bases and J dropped 3 bases, with 18 bases sitting between them. The germline V gene has CDR1 MNHNY and CDR2 SVGAGI (reference sequence).

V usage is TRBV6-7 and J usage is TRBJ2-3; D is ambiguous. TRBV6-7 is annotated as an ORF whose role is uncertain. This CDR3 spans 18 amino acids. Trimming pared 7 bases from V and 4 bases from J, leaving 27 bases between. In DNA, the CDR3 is TGTGCCAGCATCTACCCTGTAGGTGGAAAGCAGTCGTCAGATACGCAGTATTTT. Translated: CASIYPVGGKQSSDTQYF.